Listed below are T cell receptor beta chains from one sample, sequenced in a study of blood T cells in healthy people across ages. TCRdb reprocessed the 5' RACE reads with MiXCR, giving one entry per CDR3 protein. The table lists approximately 730,000 distinct CDR3 sequences, 40% to 45% of them singletons, with 20% in the top ten. Sequencing input: blood. These receptors came from a woman aged 55-75 years in good health. The CDR3 runs from the conserved cysteine through the conserved F or W. A D gene is named only where the DNA matches it firmly. Where a row states a size, it is once, few, many or the class of an expanded clone; other rows omit it.

TRBV6-2/TRBV6-3,TRBJ2-2,.,.,CASVSVIKNTGELFF,TGTGCCAGCGTCAGTGTAATAAAGAACACCGGGGAGCTGTTTTTT
TRBV15,TRBJ2-7,TRBD2,many,CATSRDSGTYEQYF,TGTGCCACCAGCAGAGATAGCGGGACCTACGAGCAGTACTTC
TRBV5-1,TRBJ2-5,.,once,CASSRNTGSQETQYF,TGCGCCAGCAGCCGCAACACCGGGAGTCAAGAGACCCAGTACTTC
TRBV29-1,TRBJ1-5,.,once,CSVATAGNSNQPQHF,TGCAGCGTTGCTACAGCAGGAAATAGCAATCAGCCCCAGCATTTT
TRBV2,TRBJ1-2,TRBD1,.,CASSAQGMANYGYTF,TGTGCCAGCAGTGCACAGGGGATGGCTAACTATGGCTACACCTTC
TRBV6-6,TRBJ2-1,.,.,CASSYSKVEGDEQFF,TGTGCCAGCAGTTACTCGAAGGTAGAGGGGGATGAGCAGTTCTTC
TRBV6-2/TRBV6-3,TRBJ1-5,TRBD1,few,CASWGDRAQHF,TGTGCCAGCTGGGGCGACAGGGCCCAGCATTTT
TRBV6-5,TRBJ2-7,TRBD2,many,CASSREPGTSVYEQYF,TGTGCCAGCAGCCGTGAACCTGGGACTAGCGTGTACGAGCAGTACTTC
TRBV5-1,TRBJ2-2,TRBD2,.,CASSYNSGGRARRELFF,TGCGCCAGCAGCTATAACTCTGGCGGGAGGGCCAGGAGGGAGCTGTTTTTT
TRBV2,TRBJ1-2,.,.,CASSDLGAWGYTF,TGTGCCAGCAGTGATTTGGGGGCTTGGGGCTACACCTTC
TRBV19,TRBJ2-7,.,few,CASSIFGDEQYF,TGTGCCAGTAGTATCTTCGGGGACGAGCAGTACTTC
TRBV28,TRBJ1-4,.,.,CASLNRVEKLFF,TGTGCCAGCCTAAACCGCGTAGAAAAACTGTTTTTT
TRBV12-3/TRBV12-4,TRBJ2-5,TRBD2,.,CASSRGGPREQYF,TGTGCCAGCAGTCGGGGGGGACCACGGGAGCAGTACTTC
TRBV12-3/TRBV12-4,TRBJ2-7,TRBD2,once,CASSPKTSGGSYEQYF,TGTGCCAGCAGTCCAAAGACTAGCGGGGGCTCCTACGAGCAGTACTTC
TRBV27,TRBJ2-3,.,.,CASSFSIRGIDTQYF,TGTGCCAGCAGTTTCTCAATACGGGGAATAGATACGCAGTATTTT
TRBV5-6,TRBJ1-5,.,.,CASSVGRPSNQPQHF,TGTGCCAGCAGCGTCGGACGTCCAAGCAATCAGCCCCAGCATTTT
TRBV12-3/TRBV12-4,TRBJ2-7,TRBD2,many,CASSLSAGGTYEQYF,TGTGCCAGCAGTTTATCTGCGGGGGGAACCTACGAGCAGTACTTC
TRBV5-6,TRBJ2-7,.,few,CASSLVQGSYNEQYF,TGTGCCAGCAGCTTGGTACAGGGCTCCTACAATGAGCAGTACTTC
TRBV7-9,TRBJ2-1,TRBD2,.,CASSLNLADNEQFF,TGTGCCAGCAGCTTAAACCTAGCGGACAATGAGCAGTTCTTC
TRBV7-2,TRBJ2-5,TRBD2,.,CASSYPSGAQETQYF,TGTGCCAGCAGCTATCCTAGCGGGGCCCAAGAGACCCAGTACTTC
TRBV12-3/TRBV12-4,TRBJ2-3,.,few,CASSLEWGTDTQYF,TGTGCCAGCAGTTTAGAGTGGGGCACAGATACGCAGTATTTT
TRBV3-1,TRBJ2-6,.,.,CASRMTEPGANVLTF,TGTGCCAGCAGGATGACGGAACCTGGAGCCAACGTCCTGACTTTC
TRBV27,TRBJ2-1,.,.,CASRKQVGWDEQFF,TGTGCCAGCAGAAAGCAAGTGGGTTGGGATGAGCAGTTCTTC
TRBV12-3/TRBV12-4,TRBJ2-3,.,.,CASRDFTDTQYF,TGTGCCAGCAGGGATTTTACAGATACGCAGTATTTT
TRBV12-3/TRBV12-4,TRBJ2-7,.,few,CASSLLGQDYEQYF,TGTGCCAGCAGTTTATTAGGCCAGGACTACGAGCAGTACTTC
TRBV7-6,TRBJ2-1,TRBD2,.,CASSLAAGGPVEQFF,TGTGCCAGCAGCTTAGCGGCGGGGGGGCCAGTTGAGCAGTTCTTC
TRBV12-3/TRBV12-4,TRBJ2-3,TRBD2,.,CASSQRGGGAEDTQYF,TGTGCCAGCAGTCAAAGAGGCGGGGGGGCCGAAGATACGCAGTATTTT
TRBV27,TRBJ2-3,.,.,CASSLLAYGGTDTQYF,TGTGCCAGCAGTTTATTAGCATACGGGGGCACAGATACGCAGTATTTT
TRBV24-1,TRBJ2-5,.,few,CATSDAAGHEETQYF,TGTGCCACCAGTGACGCCGCGGGACATGAAGAGACCCAGTACTTC
TRBV6-2/TRBV6-3,TRBJ2-7,TRBD1,.,CASRLTGGRYEQYF,TGTGCCAGCCGCTTGACAGGGGGGCGCTACGAGCAGTACTTC
TRBV6-4,TRBJ2-3,TRBD2,.,CASSASGGATDTQYF,TGTGCCAGCAGTGCTAGCGGGGGGGCGACAGATACGCAGTATTTT
TRBV7-2,TRBJ2-3,.,once,CASSLALSDTQYF,TGTGCCAGCAGTCTCGCCCTGTCAGATACGCAGTATTTT
TRBV10-3,TRBJ2-5,.,.,CAISGQGQGSETQYF,TGTGCCATCAGTGGGCAGGGGCAGGGTTCAGAGACCCAGTACTTC
TRBV11-1,TRBJ2-5,.,.,CASSLDSSQETQYF,TGTGCCAGCAGCTTGGACAGCTCCCAAGAGACCCAGTACTTC
TRBV9,TRBJ2-7,TRBD2,.,CASSSLSGRAKNEQYF,TGTGCCAGCAGCTCCCTTAGCGGGAGAGCTAAGAATGAGCAGTACTTC
TRBV7-2,TRBJ2-5,.,many,CASSIGAEKETQYF,TGTGCCAGCAGCATCGGGGCCGAGAAAGAGACCCAGTACTTC
TRBV10-3,TRBJ1-5,TRBD1,few,CAITGDVNQPQHF,TGTGCCATTACAGGGGATGTCAATCAGCCCCAGCATTTT
TRBV18,TRBJ2-7,.,many,CASSPGPGAEQYF,TGTGCCAGCTCACCTGGACCTGGTGCAGAGCAGTACTTC
TRBV10-3,TRBJ2-1,.,many,CAISPSGNEQFF,TGTGCCATCAGCCCTTCGGGGAATGAGCAGTTCTTC
TRBV29-1,TRBJ2-5,.,.,CSVVGGQSNQYF,TGCAGCGTGGTAGGGGGGCAGTCGAATCAGTACTTC
TRBV29-1,TRBJ2-4,.,.,CSGDDSDIQYF,TGCAGCGGGGACGACAGCGACATTCAGTACTTC